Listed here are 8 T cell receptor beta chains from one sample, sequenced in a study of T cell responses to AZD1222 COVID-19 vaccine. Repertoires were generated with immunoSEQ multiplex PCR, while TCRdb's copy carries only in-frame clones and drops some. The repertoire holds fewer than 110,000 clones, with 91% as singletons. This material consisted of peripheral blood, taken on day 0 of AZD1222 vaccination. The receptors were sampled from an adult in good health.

The CDR3 DNA is TGCGCCAGCAGCCCGGGACAGGGCCCGGATGAGCAGTTCTTC. Translating gives CASSPGQGPDEQFF. V and J are TRBV10-2 and TRBJ2-1; 9 bases agree with TRBD1. Looked up from germline, CDR1 is WSHSY and CDR2 is SAAADI. This CDR3 region has 14 residues. V gave up 6 bases and J gave up 8 bases; unmatched junction bases: 8.

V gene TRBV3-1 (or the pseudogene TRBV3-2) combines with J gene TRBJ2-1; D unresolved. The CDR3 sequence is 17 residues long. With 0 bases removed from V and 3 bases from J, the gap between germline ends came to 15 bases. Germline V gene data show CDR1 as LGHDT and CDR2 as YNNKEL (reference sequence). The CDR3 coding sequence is TGTGCCAGCAGCCAAGATATCATCCGAGAGATCTACAATGAGCAGTTCTTC. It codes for CASSQDIIREIYNEQFF.

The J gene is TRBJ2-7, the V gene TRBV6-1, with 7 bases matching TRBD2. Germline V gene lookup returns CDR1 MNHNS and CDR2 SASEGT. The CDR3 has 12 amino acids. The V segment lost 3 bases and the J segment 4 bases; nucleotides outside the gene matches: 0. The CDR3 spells CASSEGLYEQYF. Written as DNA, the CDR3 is TGTGCCAGCAGTGAGGGACTATACGAGCAGTACTTC.

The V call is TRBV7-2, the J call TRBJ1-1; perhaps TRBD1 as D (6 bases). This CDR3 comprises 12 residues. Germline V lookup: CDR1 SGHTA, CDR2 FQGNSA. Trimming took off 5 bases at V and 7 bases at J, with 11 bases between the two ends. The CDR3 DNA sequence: TGTGCCAGCAGCCCCCAGGGGATTGAAGCTTTCTTT. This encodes CASSPQGIEAFF. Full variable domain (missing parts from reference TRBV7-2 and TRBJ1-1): GAGVSQSPSNKVTEKGKDVELRCDPISGHTALYWYRQSLGQGLEFLIYFQGNSAPDKSGLPSDRFSAERTGGSVSTLTIQRTQQEDSAVYLCASSPQGIEAFFGQGTRLTVV.

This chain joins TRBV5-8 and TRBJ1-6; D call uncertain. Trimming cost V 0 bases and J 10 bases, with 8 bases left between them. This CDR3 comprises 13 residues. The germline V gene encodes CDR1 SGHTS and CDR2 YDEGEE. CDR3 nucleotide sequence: TGTGCCAGCAGCTTGGCTGGGTTGTCACCCCTCCACTTT. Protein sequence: CASSLAGLSPLHF.

The CDR3 DNA sequence: TGTGCCAGCTCTCCGTACTACGACACCGGGGAGCTGTTTTTT. Translating gives CASSPYYDTGELFF. This chain links TRBV18 with TRBJ2-2; no reliable D call. The V end lost 6 bases, the J end lost 3 bases, and 11 bases lay between the germline ends. Germline lookup yields CDR1 KGHSH and CDR2 LQKENI. The CDR3 runs 14 residues.

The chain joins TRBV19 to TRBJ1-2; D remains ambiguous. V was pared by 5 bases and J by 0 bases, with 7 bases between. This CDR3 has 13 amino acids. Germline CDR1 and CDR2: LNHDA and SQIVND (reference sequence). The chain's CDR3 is CASSRSTNYGYTF. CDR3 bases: TGTGCCAGTAGTCGAAGTACTAACTATGGCTACACCTTC. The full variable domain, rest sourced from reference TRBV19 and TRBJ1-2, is DGGITQSPKYLFRKEGQNVTLSCEQNLNHDAMYWYRQDPGQGLRLIYYSQIVNDFQKGDIAEGYSVSREKKESFPLTVTSAQKNPTAFYLCASSRSTNYGYTFGSGTRLTVV.

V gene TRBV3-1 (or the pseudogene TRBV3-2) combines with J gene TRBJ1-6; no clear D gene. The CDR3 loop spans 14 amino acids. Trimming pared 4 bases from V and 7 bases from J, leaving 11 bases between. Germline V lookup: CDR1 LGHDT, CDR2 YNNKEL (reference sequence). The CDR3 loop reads CASSLGQRNSPLHF. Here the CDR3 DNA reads TGTGCCAGCAGCCTAGGGCAGCGCAATTCACCCCTCCACTTT.